This is a list of T cell receptor beta chains from one sample in a study of blood T cell repertoires in COVID-19. Sequencing was performed with immunoSEQ multiplex PCR; in TCRdb, only in-frame clones are kept and a portion is missing. The table includes around 200,000 clones, nearly 90% detected once. Sequencing input: PBMCs or T cells enriched from blood (not recorded which). Receptors were obtained from a woman in her thirties or forties with acute COVID-19. CDR3s leave out the opening cysteine and the closing phenylalanine or tryptophan. Fields, in order: V gene, CDR3 protein.

v_gene: TRBV2
CDR3aa: ASRNRAGNTIY

v_gene: TRBV24-1
CDR3aa: ATSDLREGTDTQY

v_gene: TRBV2
CDR3aa: ASSAEGLNYGYT

v_gene: TRBV5-4
CDR3aa: ASSLGSGQGAEETQY

v_gene: TRBV18
CDR3aa: ASSPLVQGRDTEAF

v_gene: TRBV20-1
CDR3aa: SASWGRGNYGYT

v_gene: TRBV7-3
CDR3aa: ASSLGPTSRRNEQF

v_gene: TRBV11-2
CDR3aa: ASSYGLLAGDNEQF

v_gene: TRBV30
CDR3aa: AWLDRGRNTEAF

v_gene: TRBV9
CDR3aa: ASSPTSGIGEQY

v_gene: TRBV27
CDR3aa: ASRTPAGIEANTIY

v_gene: TRBV5-1
CDR3aa: ASSLSGGNYGYT

v_gene: TRBV5-5
CDR3aa: ASSDNRFQETQY

v_gene: TRBV6-4
CDR3aa: PGLAGGPNTGELF

v_gene: TRBV11-1
CDR3aa: ASSSAGGPPDTQY

v_gene: TRBV5-1
CDR3aa: ASSLDSPYEQY

v_gene: TRBV7-2
CDR3aa: ASSRTGNQPQH

v_gene: TRBV18
CDR3aa: ASSPPGLAGAYEQY

v_gene: TRBV28
CDR3aa: ASSRTTYNEQF

v_gene: TRBV5-8
CDR3aa: ASSSPGTSNQPQH

v_gene: TRBV2
CDR3aa: ASSHRGLNEKLF

v_gene: TRBV19
CDR3aa: ASSSDRGTEAF

v_gene: TRBV3-1/TRBV3-2
CDR3aa: ASSQRDISGSGGYT

v_gene: TRBV9
CDR3aa: ASSPSGQGGYEQY